This record covers a single TCR beta chain. V lost 1 base, J lost 5 bases, and 11 bases lay in between. Germline loops: CDR1 LGHDT, CDR2 YNNKEL (reference sequence). CDR3 length equals 14 residues. This entry comes from a study of CD8 T cells in Susac syndrome. An amount of RNA that ranged from roughly 0.5 to 1 ug was reverse transcribed with random hexamers. One entry per CDR3 protein, called by TCRdb with MiXCR from the immunoSEQ multiplex PCR reads. Of roughly 200,000 distinct CDR3 sequences in the sample, under 97% were seen once. The gene calls are TRBV3-1 and TRBJ1-1, with no clear D. Sequencing input: CD4+ T cells from PBMCs. The origin of this receptor is a human donor with multiple sclerosis. The DNA for the CDR3 is TGTGCCAGCAGCCAAGTTTTCGGGCTTACTGAAGCTTTCTTT. As protein: CASSQVFGLTEAFF.